This TCR beta chain was observed in a study of cytomegalovirus exposure and HLA in healthy donors. Whole-study findings and limits: Per published accounts, TCR beta sequences correctly predicted the HLA-A and HLA-B alleles of most subjects. Cytomegalovirus-associated TCR beta chains were listed, numbering approximately 150.

Both 60 Vbeta primers and 13 Jbeta primers went into the PCR. Produced via immunoSEQ multiplex PCR; TCRdb's table is partial and in-frame only. The table records about 210,000 clones, about 75% of them present only once. Note on this clone: Its antigen remains unknown.

Donors likely had unrecorded immune exposures despite being nominally healthy when sampled. CDR1 and CDR2 (germline): LNHNV, YYDKDF (reference sequence). The V and J ends lost 4 bases and 2 bases, in that order; junction bases with no gene match: 7. The CDR3 is 18 amino acids. The sample was PBMCs. The receptor's source is a male donor in good health and CMV-seronegative. V usage is TRBV15 and J usage is TRBJ2-3; the match to TRBD2 covers 15 bases. Here the CDR3 reads CATSIGLAGGPTTDTQYF. Here the CDR3 DNA reads TGTGCCACCAGCATAGGACTAGCGGGGGGGCCGACCACAGATACGCAGTATTTT.